This T cell receptor (beta chain) is from a study of early T cells in non-severe SARS-CoV-2 infection. Study as a whole: Bulk RNA isolated from unsorted whole blood underwent sequencing; chains were not paired. Study-level findings and limits: VDJdb matching, biased toward anti-spike CD8 responses, missed private and CD4 specificities.

The CDR3 contains 16 residues. Germline V gene data show CDR1 as MNHEY and CDR2 as SMNVEV (reference sequence). Trimming removed 5 bases from V and 0 bases from J; junction bases left unmatched: 0. Concerning this clonotype itself: Its specificity is unknown.

Unique molecular identifiers (one per individual cDNA molecule) were attached. TCRdb analysed the 5' RACE reads with MiXCR anew, one entry per CDR3 protein. The sample consists of over 85,000 distinct CDR3 sequences, 10% to 15% of them appearing once. The receptor was isolated from an adult who was a healthcare worker with PCR-confirmed SARS-CoV-2 infection or an uninfected control (not recorded which). The V call is TRBV27, the J call TRBJ2-1; 14 positions agree with TRBD2. The sequencing here drew on whole blood, taken at baseline. CDR3 nucleotide sequence: TGTGCCAGCAGTGGGACTAGCGGGAGCTCCTACAATGAGCAGTTCTTC. It codes for CASSGTSGSSYNEQFF.